One sample yielded the 13 T cell receptor beta chains listed below, sequenced in a study of blood T cell repertoires in COVID-19. Profiling relied on immunoSEQ multiplex PCR, and the TCRdb table lists in-frame clones only, not all of them. The sample consists of around 230,000 clones, around four fifths of them appearing once. Sequencing was performed on peripheral blood. Receptors were obtained from a woman aged 55-69 years with active or convalescent COVID-19.

The V and J genes are TRBV25-1 and TRBJ2-3, with D perhaps TRBD1 (5 bases). CDR1 is MGHDK, CDR2 SYGVNS, per germline. Trimming pared 3 bases from V and 1 base from J, leaving 5 bases between. The CDR3 is made up of 13 amino acids. Here the CDR3 reads CASSDRGTDTQYF. Here the CDR3 DNA reads TGTGCCAGCAGTGACAGGGGCACAGATACGCAGTATTTT.

In nucleotides, the CDR3 is TGTGCTAGTGGTTTGGTACTTGGGCCCTCTGGGGCCAACGTCCTGACTTTC. Protein product: CASGLVLGPSGANVLTF. The V and J genes are TRBV12-5 and TRBJ2-6; D unresolved. This CDR3 contains 17 residues. V was clipped by 0 bases and J by 0 bases, with 9 bases between them. Germline CDR1 and CDR2: LGHNT and FRNRAP. The complete variable domain, with remaining parts taken from reference TRBV12-5 and TRBJ2-6, reads DARVTQTPRHKVTEMGQEVTMRCQPILGHNTVFWYRQTMMQGLELLAYFRNRAPLDDSGMPKDRFSAEMPDATLATLKIQPSEPRDSAVYFCASGLVLGPSGANVLTFGAGSRLTVL.

The chain is built from TRBV7-3 and TRBJ2-6; tentative D call: TRBD2 (6 bases). CDR1 is SGHTA and CDR2 is FQGTGA in the germline V gene. The CDR3 runs to 16 residues. The germline V and J ends were trimmed by 5 bases and 0 bases, with 11 bases remaining between them. CDR3 amino acids: CASSPDYYSGANVLTF. The CDR3, as DNA: TGTGCCAGCAGCCCGGACTATTACTCTGGGGCCAACGTCCTGACTTTC.

V and J are TRBV4-1 and TRBJ2-4; 7 nucleotides align to TRBD1. The CDR3 has 15 residues. Germline-derived CDR1 and CDR2 are MGHRA and YSYEKL. J gave up 8 bases and V 4 bases, and 11 bases lay outside the gene matches. CDR3 sequence (DNA): TGCGCCAGCAGCCGATCGTTGGACAGGTCGGACATTCAGTACTTC. This translates into CASSRSLDRSDIQYF.

V and J are TRBV4-3 and TRBJ2-5; 8 bases line up with TRBD2. This CDR3 is built from 16 residues. From germline, CDR1 is LGHNA and CDR2 YSLEER. V trimming: 1 base; J trimming: 5 bases; junction bases outside the gene matches: 9. DNA for the CDR3: TGCGCCAGCAGCCAAGCCGAGGGGACTAGGGAGGAGACCCAGTACTTC. This encodes CASSQAEGTREETQYF.

The genes are TRBV2 and TRBJ1-4; the D gene is possibly TRBD1 (6 bases). The germline gives CDR1 SNHLY, CDR2 FYNNEI. The ends were cut back, 7 bases at V and 5 bases at J, with 11 bases in the middle. The CDR3 has 13 residues. This chain's CDR3 is CASKGHLNEKLFF. The CDR3 DNA is TGTGCCAGCAAGGGACACCTAAATGAAAAACTGTTTTTT. The whole variable domain, filled in from reference TRBV2 and TRBJ1-4, reads EPEVTQTPSHQVTQMGQEVILRCVPISNHLYFYWYRQILGQKVEFLVSFYNNEISEKSEIFDDQFSVERPDGSNFTLKIRSTKLEDSAMYFCASKGHLNEKLFFGSGTQLSVL.

The V gene is TRBV12-3 or TRBV12-4, the J gene TRBJ2-6; no definite D call. V lost 5 bases and J 0 bases, leaving 2 bases between the germline ends. The CDR3 totals 13 residues. The CDR3 loop is CASSLSGANVLTF. CDR3 coding DNA: TGTGCCAGCAGTCTCTCTGGGGCCAACGTCCTGACTTTC.

The rearrangement uses TRBV5-1 and TRBJ1-6, with D possibly TRBD1 on 6 matching bases. Germline assignment: CDR1 SGHRS and CDR2 YFSETQ. Trimming stripped 6 bases from V and 14 bases from J, with 27 bases between. This CDR3 has 16 amino acids. The CDR3 protein is CASKLGTSSRGMALHF. The CDR3 region has the DNA TGCGCCAGCAAGCTTGGGACGTCTTCTAGGGGGATGGCCCTCCACTTT.

The chain combines TRBV4-3 with TRBJ2-3, with a tentative D call TRBD2 (5 bases). The CDR3 covers 15 residues. The ends were cut back, 0 bases at V and 4 bases at J, with 11 bases in the middle. CDR1 LGHNA and CDR2 YSLEER come from the germline V gene. For the CDR3, the DNA is TGCGCCAGCAGCCAAGATCTGGACGGGGCAGATACGCAGTATTTT. Translating it yields CASSQDLDGADTQYF.

The chain couples TRBV27 to TRBJ2-7, with a possible D match to TRBD2 (6 bases). CDR1 is MNHEY and CDR2 is SMNVEV in the germline V gene (reference sequence). This CDR3 contains 15 residues. Trimming left V 4 bases short and J 0 bases short, with 13 bases between. In nucleotides, the CDR3 is TGTGCCAGCAGTTCGCCCGGGGGAACCTCCTACGAGCAGTACTTC. It yields the protein CASSSPGGTSYEQYF.

V gene TRBV11-3 combines with J gene TRBJ2-1, with TRBD2 matching over 7 bases. V lost 4 bases to trimming and J lost 8 bases; unmatched junction nucleotides: 8. Germline lookup yields CDR1 SGHNT and CDR2 YENEEA. This CDR3 comprises 14 residues. The CDR3 region has the DNA TGTGCCAGCAGCTCCAGGACTAGAGGTTATGAGCAGTTCTTC. It encodes CASSSRTRGYEQFF.

The rearrangement joins TRBV7-9 to TRBJ2-1, with D perhaps matching TRBD1 (6 bases). The CDR3 has 14 amino acids. CDR1 is SEHNR and CDR2 is FQNEAQ in the germline V gene (reference sequence). V was pared by 5 bases and J by 6 bases, with 14 bases between. This CDR3 reads CASSPANRVNEQFF. The DNA for the CDR3 is TGTGCCAGCAGCCCGGCCAACAGGGTCAATGAGCAGTTCTTC.

V is TRBV7-2 and J is TRBJ2-2; 11 nucleotides agree with TRBD1. V lost 5 bases, J lost 5 bases, and 10 bases stayed unmatched. CDR1 is SGHTA and CDR2 is FQGNSA in the germline V gene. CDR3 size: 17 residues. CDR3: CASSPRLDRGLTGELFF. CDR3 bases: TGTGCCAGCAGCCCTAGGTTGGACAGGGGGCTAACCGGGGAGCTGTTTTTT.